This T cell receptor (beta chain) was profiled in a study of beta chain features in type 1 diabetes. Study-wide findings and caveats: Junctions at VDJ sites from type 1 diabetes patients had fewer insertions and more deletions.

This clone has only a few counts. Antigen unknown. Expressed TCRB transcripts were sequenced because the isolated RNA had all been reverse transcribed beforehand. Produced via immunoSEQ multiplex PCR; TCRdb's table is partial and in-frame only. The table records approximately 330,000 clones, around 10% of them present only once. The source of this sequence is a woman aged 25 to 45 in good health. The specimen was naive CD4+ T cells from blood.

CDR3 sequence: CASSFSGTGFINEQFF. CDR3 DNA sequence: TGTGCCAGCAGCTTTTCCGGGACAGGGTTTATCAATGAGCAGTTCTTC. The V and J genes are TRBV11-1 and TRBJ2-1; TRBD1 agrees at 9 bases. With V trimmed by 3 bases and J by 6 bases, 9 bases remained unmatched. The germline CDR1 and CDR2 sequences are SGHAT and FQDESV (reference sequence). CDR3 length: 16 residues. Looking up the rest from reference TRBV11-1 and TRBJ2-1 gives the full variable domain: EAEVAQSPRYKITEKSQAVAFWCDPISGHATLYWYRQILGQGPELLVQFQDESVVDDSQLPKDRFSAERLKGVDSTLKIQPAELGDSAMYLCASSFSGTGFINEQFFGPGTRLTVL.